These 4 T cell receptor beta chains were all obtained from the same sample, sequenced in a study of T cells in Graves' hyperthyroidism and ophthalmopathy. From RNA transcripts, TCR beta CDR3 regions were amplified. The primer set for the first-round RT-PCR of the TCR CDR3 was HTBI. From the multiplex PCR reads, TCRdb called clonotypes with MiXCR, one entry per CDR3 protein. There are around 360,000 distinct CDR3 sequences in the sample; roughly 15% occur only once, and roughly 19% lies in the top ten. Sequencing was carried out using blood. These receptors were taken from a woman in her fifties or sixties with Graves' ophthalmopathy.

In this sample, this clonotype turned up many times. The rearrangement joins TRBV20-1 to TRBJ2-3, with TRBD1 as a possible D gene (6 bases). CDR3 length: 13 residues. CDR1 and CDR2 from the germline V gene are DFQATT and SNEGSKA (reference sequence). The V end lost 0 bases, the J end lost 8 bases, and 12 bases lay between the germline ends. The CDR3 region is CSAREQTGPTQYF. CDR3 DNA sequence: TGCAGTGCTAGAGAGCAGACAGGCCCTACGCAGTATTTT.

This clonotype was recorded at least ten times. The V call is TRBV20-1, the J call TRBJ2-5, with D maybe TRBD1 (5 bases). The CDR3 covers 14 residues. Trimming removed 5 bases from V and 2 bases from J, with 15 bases in between. Per the germline V gene, CDR1 is DFQATT and CDR2 is SNEGSKA (reference sequence). CDR3 sequence reads: CSAPHWGSQETQYF. CDR3 nucleotides: TGCAGTGCTCCACACTGGGGCAGTCAAGAGACCCAGTACTTC.

The sample holds a few counts of this clonotype. The chain carries TRBV2 and TRBJ1-6; 10 nucleotides line up with TRBD1. The CDR3 is 15 amino acids. Germline-derived CDR1 and CDR2 are SNHLY and FYNNEI. V lost 6 bases to trimming and J lost 8 bases; unmatched junction nucleotides: 7. The CDR3 is CASRFTGQGYSPLHF. CDR3 DNA: TGTGCCAGCAGATTTACGGGACAGGGGTATTCACCCCTCCACTTT. The entire variable domain, with the rest obtained from reference TRBV2 and TRBJ1-6, is as follows: EPEVTQTPSHQVTQMGQEVILRCVPISNHLYFYWYRQILGQKVEFLVSFYNNEISEKSEIFDDQFSVERPDGSNFTLKIRSTKLEDSAMYFCASRFTGQGYSPLHFGNGTRLTVT.

This chain uses TRBV27 with TRBJ2-1, with 16 positions matching TRBD2. V trimming: 5 bases; J trimming: 6 bases; junction bases outside the gene matches: 7. This CDR3 region has 17 residues. CDR1 MNHEY and CDR2 SMNVEV come from the germline V gene (reference sequence). CDR3 coding DNA: TGTGCCAGCAGTGATCCGGGACTAGCGGGAGGGACCAATGAGCAGTTCTTC. This encodes CASSDPGLAGGTNEQFF.